At least ten counts were recorded for the clone carrying this TCR beta chain. With iRepertoire HTBI primers and Arm-PCR of CDR3 regions, TCR beta libraries were built. TCRdb re-called the multiplex PCR reads through MiXCR, storing one row per CDR3 protein. The data contain approximately 350,000 distinct CDR3 sequences, around 16% of them singletons. This sample is drawn from a study of regulatory T cells in long-lasting Graves disease. Between the trimmed V and J ends, which lost 6 bases and 9 bases, there was a span of 15 bases. The CDR3 has 13 residues. CDR1 and CDR2 from the germline V gene are MNHNS and SASEGT. The time point here: newly diagnosed GD, antithyroid drugs for less than 3 months. After RNA was extracted from PBMCs, the TCR library was made from it. Another study also made use of these data, one on T cells in Graves' hyperthyroidism and ophthalmopathy.

The chain has TRBV6-1 and TRBJ2-1, with D possibly being TRBD1 (5 bases). This specimen was peripheral blood mononuclear cells (PBMCs), taken at new diagnosis, from a patient treated with antithyroid drugs. This TCR was sampled from a woman younger than 30 with Graves disease. The CDR3 spells CASRQGFMGEQFF. CDR3 DNA: TGTGCCAGCAGGCAGGGCTTCATGGGTGAGCAGTTCTTC.